This T cell receptor (beta chain) was obtained from a study of shared clonotypes between healthy human individuals. The trim removed 5 bases at V and 2 bases at J, leaving 9 bases unmatched. Germline CDR1 is MDHEN and CDR2 is SYDVKM. The CDR3 is made up of 15 amino acids. Produced via immunoSEQ multiplex PCR; TCRdb's table is partial and in-frame only. Among fewer than 1.8 million clones listed, about 98.5% were seen once. This sequence joins TRBV28 and TRBJ2-7; 7 bases align to TRBD1. The TCR was taken from a man aged 30 to 39 in good health. The specimen sequenced was naive CD4+ T cells sorted from blood. Subset: CD45RA+ positively selected. The CDR3 protein is CASSRDRVRTYEQYF. CDR3 sequence (DNA): TGTGCCAGCAGTCGTGACAGGGTTAGGACCTACGAGCAGTACTTC.